The rows below give T cell receptor beta chains drawn from one sample of a study of blood T cells in healthy people across ages. Via MiXCR, TCRdb re-called the 5' RACE reads, giving one row per CDR3 protein. The sample consists of over 500,000 distinct CDR3 sequences, over 40% of them appearing once. Sequencing was done on a sample of blood. Receptor source: a woman older than 75 in good health. Both conserved end residues are part of each CDR3. The D gene is left open where the match is weak. A row's size may be missing; if present it is once, few, many or a size class.

V	D	size	J	CDR3	DNA
TRBV6-5	NA	NA	TRBJ1-5	CASSYSGMNQPQHF	TGTGCCAGCAGTTACTCGGGAATGAATCAGCCCCAGCATTTT
TRBV7-2	NA	once	TRBJ2-3	CASSLAGGTSTDTQYF	TGTGCCAGCAGCTTAGCAGGGGGGACTAGCACAGATACGCAGTATTTT
TRBV29-1	TRBD2	NA	TRBJ2-1	CSVDFWRSGGAYNEQFF	TGCAGCGTTGATTTTTGGAGGAGCGGGGGGGCCTACAATGAGCAGTTCTTC
TRBV4-1	NA	NA	TRBJ2-7	CASSQVTGSYEQYF	TGCGCCAGCAGCCAAGTGACAGGATCCTACGAGCAGTACTTC
TRBV4-1	TRBD2	once	TRBJ2-1	CASSPGLAGGSWNEQFF	TGCGCCAGCAGCCCCGGACTAGCGGGAGGGTCCTGGAACGAGCAGTTCTTC
TRBV20-1	TRBD1	many	TRBJ2-3	CSARDPRGTDTQYF	TGCAGTGCTAGAGATCCCAGGGGGACAGATACGCAGTATTTT
TRBV12-3/TRBV12-4	NA	NA	TRBJ2-3	CASIRSGDTQYF	TGTGCCAGCATTCGGAGCGGAGATACGCAGTATTTT
TRBV4-3	NA	NA	TRBJ2-2	CASSHVLGDTNTGELFF	TGCGCCAGCAGCCACGTGTTGGGGGACACGAACACCGGGGAGCTGTTTTTT
TRBV3-1	NA	many	TRBJ2-1	CASSQGLPAYNEQFF	TGTGCCAGCAGCCAAGGGTTGCCAGCCTACAATGAGCAGTTCTTC
TRBV27	TRBD2	few	TRBJ2-1	CASSLYLRGASGYNEQFF	TGTGCCAGCAGTTTATATCTTCGTGGGGCTAGCGGGTACAATGAGCAGTTCTTC
TRBV27	NA	NA	TRBJ1-1	CASSSGQNRAEAFF	TGTGCCAGCAGTTCCGGACAGAACAGGGCTGAAGCTTTCTTT
TRBV25-1	NA	NA	TRBJ2-5	CASSIGVETQYF	TGTGCCAGCAGTATCGGGGTCGAGACCCAGTACTTC
TRBV4-2	NA	few	TRBJ2-4	CASSQDGREVIQYF	TGTGCCAGCAGCCAAGATGGCAGGGAGGTCATTCAGTACTTC
TRBV12-3/TRBV12-4	NA	NA	TRBJ2-3	CASSDNSGLGTDTQYF	TGTGCCAGCAGTGATAATTCAGGACTCGGCACAGATACGCAGTATTTT
TRBV7-2	TRBD2	many	TRBJ2-7	CASSSYHSGVYEQYF	TGTGCCAGCAGCTCTTACCATAGCGGGGTCTACGAGCAGTACTTC
TRBV29-1	NA	few	TRBJ1-2	CSVGLGGQVGGYTF	TGCAGCGTTGGCTTGGGGGGGCAGGTTGGAGGCTACACCTTC
TRBV4-1	NA	many	TRBJ2-1	CASSLSWSNEQFF	TGCGCCAGCAGCCTAAGTTGGAGCAATGAGCAGTTCTTC
TRBV4-2	TRBD1	NA	TRBJ1-6	CASSRPGQGINSPLHF	TGTGCCAGCAGCCGGCCAGGACAGGGAATTAATTCACCCCTCCACTTT
TRBV20-1	TRBD1	NA	TRBJ2-5	CSALSGGRETQYF	TGCAGTGCTCTTTCAGGGGGCCGGGAGACCCAGTACTTC
TRBV13	NA	many	TRBJ2-7	CASRRQGTSYEQYF	TGTGCCAGCAGAAGGCAGGGGACTTCCTACGAGCAGTACTTC
TRBV14	NA	NA	TRBJ2-7	CASSQQGTYEQYF	TGTGCCAGCAGCCAACAGGGCACCTACGAGCAGTACTTC
TRBV7-9	TRBD2	NA	TRBJ2-2	CASSFRTSGSSGELFF	TGTGCCAGCAGCTTTCGGACTAGCGGGAGTTCCGGGGAGCTGTTTTTT
TRBV5-1	NA	once	TRBJ2-5	CASSVGSSQETQYF	TGCGCCAGCAGCGTTGGTTCTTCACAAGAGACCCAGTACTTC